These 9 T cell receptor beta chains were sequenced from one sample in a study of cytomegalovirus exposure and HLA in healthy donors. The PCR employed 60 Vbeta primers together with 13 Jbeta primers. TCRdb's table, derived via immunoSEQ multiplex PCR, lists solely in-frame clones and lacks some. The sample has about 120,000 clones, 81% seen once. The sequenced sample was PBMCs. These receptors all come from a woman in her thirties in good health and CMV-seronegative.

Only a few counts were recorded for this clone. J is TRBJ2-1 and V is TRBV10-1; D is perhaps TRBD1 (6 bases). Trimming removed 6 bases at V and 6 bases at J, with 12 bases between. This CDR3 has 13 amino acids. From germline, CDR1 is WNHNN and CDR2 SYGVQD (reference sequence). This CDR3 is CASRVMGANEQFF. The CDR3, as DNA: TGCGCCAGCAGGGTCATGGGGGCCAATGAGCAGTTCTTC.

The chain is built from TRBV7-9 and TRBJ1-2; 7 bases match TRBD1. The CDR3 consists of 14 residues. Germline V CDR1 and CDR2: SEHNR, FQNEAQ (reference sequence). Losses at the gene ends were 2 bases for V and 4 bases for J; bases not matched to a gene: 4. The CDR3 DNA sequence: TGTGCCAGCAGCTTATCGCAGGGGGGCTATGGCTACACCTTC. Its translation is CASSLSQGGYGYTF.

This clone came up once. The CDR3 is CASSPQGANEKLFF. The CDR3 DNA sequence: TGTGCCAGCAGCCCCCAGGGGGCTAATGAAAAACTGTTTTTT. J is TRBJ1-4 and V is TRBV28, with TRBD1 identical over 7 bases. CDR1 and CDR2 from the germline V gene are MDHEN and SYDVKM. The CDR3 contains 14 residues. V trimming: 6 bases; J trimming: 3 bases; junction bases outside the gene matches: 4.

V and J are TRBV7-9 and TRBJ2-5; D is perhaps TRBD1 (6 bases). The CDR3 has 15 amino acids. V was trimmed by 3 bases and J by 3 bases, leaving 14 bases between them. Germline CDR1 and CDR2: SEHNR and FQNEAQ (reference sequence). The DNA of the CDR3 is TGTGCCAGCAGCTTCCTCCTAGAGGGGGAAGAGACCCAGTACTTC. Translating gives CASSFLLEGEETQYF.

The CDR3 DNA follows: TGTGCCAGCAGACCGATTCCACAGGGCTTAGGTCAGTACTTC. It encodes CASRPIPQGLGQYF. The chain is built from TRBV27 and TRBJ2-7; tentative D call: TRBD1 (6 bases). CDR3 size: 14 residues. The ends were cut back, 6 bases at V and 10 bases at J, with 22 bases in the middle. Germline loops: CDR1 MNHEY, CDR2 SMNVEV (reference sequence).

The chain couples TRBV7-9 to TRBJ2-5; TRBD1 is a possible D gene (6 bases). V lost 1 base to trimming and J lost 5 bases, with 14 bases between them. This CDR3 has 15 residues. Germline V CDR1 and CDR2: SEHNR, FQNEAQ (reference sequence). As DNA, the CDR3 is TGTGCCAGCAGCTTAGGGGTCAGGCAGGGGGAGACCCAGTACTTC. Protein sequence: CASSLGVRQGETQYF.

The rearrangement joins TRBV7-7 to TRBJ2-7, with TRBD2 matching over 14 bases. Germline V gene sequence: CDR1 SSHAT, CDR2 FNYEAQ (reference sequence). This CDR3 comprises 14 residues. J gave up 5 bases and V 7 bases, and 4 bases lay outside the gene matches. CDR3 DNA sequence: TGTGCCAGCAACTGGACTAGCGGGGGGAACGAGCAGTACTTC. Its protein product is CASNWTSGGNEQYF.

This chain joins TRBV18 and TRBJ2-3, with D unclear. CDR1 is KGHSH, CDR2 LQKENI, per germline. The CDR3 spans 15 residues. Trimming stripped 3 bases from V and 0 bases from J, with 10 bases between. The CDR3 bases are TGTGCCAGCTCACCCGTCGATACTAGCACAGATACGCAGTATTTT. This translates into CASSPVDTSTDTQYF.

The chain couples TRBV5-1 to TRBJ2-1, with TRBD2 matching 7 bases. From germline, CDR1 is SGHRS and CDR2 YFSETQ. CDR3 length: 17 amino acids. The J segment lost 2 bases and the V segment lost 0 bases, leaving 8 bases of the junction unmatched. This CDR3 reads CASSLAGGSHPYNEQFF. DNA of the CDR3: TGCGCCAGCAGCTTGGCCGGGGGGAGCCACCCCTACAATGAGCAGTTCTTC. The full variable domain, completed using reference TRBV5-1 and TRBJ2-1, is KAGVTQTPRYLIKTRGQQVTLSCSPISGHRSVSWYQQTPGQGLQFLFEYFSETQRNKGNFPGRFSGRQFSNSRSEMNVSTLELGDSALYLCASSLAGGSHPYNEQFFGPGTRLTVL.